Listed below are T cell receptor beta chains from one sample, sequenced in a study of cytomegalovirus exposure and HLA in healthy donors. Clones were read by immunoSEQ multiplex PCR, and TCRdb kept only the in-frame ones, dropping some. The sample lists about 120,000 clones; over 60% were seen once. The sample comprised PBMCs. These receptors were taken from a middle-aged man in good health and CMV-seropositive. The CDR3 runs from the conserved cysteine through the conserved F or W. The D gene is left open where the match is weak. The size entry is marked missing in some rows and otherwise reads once, few, many or a size class.

j_call | d_call | clone_size | v_call | cdr3_aa | cdr3_nt
TRBJ2-7 | NA | NA | TRBV10-3 | CAISPGSLTYEQYF | TGTGCCATCAGCCCAGGATCACTTACCTACGAGCAGTACTTC
TRBJ2-3 | TRBD2 | NA | TRBV9 | CASRGTSGGITDTQYF | TGTGCCAGCAGGGGGACTAGCGGGGGCATCACAGATACGCAGTATTTT
TRBJ2-6 | NA | NA | TRBV5-6 | CASSTRTVPTGANVLTF | TGTGCCAGCAGCACCCGGACAGTGCCTACTGGGGCCAACGTCCTGACTTTC
TRBJ1-6 | TRBD1 | NA | TRBV6-1 | CASSAQGQGGLSPLHF | TGTGCCAGCAGTGCACAGGGACAGGGCGGACTGTCACCCCTCCACTTT
TRBJ2-7 | NA | NA | TRBV6-1 | CASSRPGSGDYEQYF | TGTGCCAGCAGTCGACCCGGGTCGGGGGACTACGAGCAGTACTTC
TRBJ2-5 | TRBD1 | NA | TRBV28 | CASRLDRGPETQYF | TGTGCCAGCAGGCTGGACAGGGGACCGGAGACCCAGTACTTC
TRBJ2-1 | TRBD2 | NA | TRBV5-8 | CASSLALAGGPSYNEQFF | TGTGCCAGCAGCTTGGCTCTAGCGGGGGGGCCCTCCTACAATGAGCAGTTCTTC
TRBJ1-2 | NA | NA | TRBV18 | CASSPPGQGIWTF | TGTGCCAGCTCACCACCCGGGCAGGGAATTTGGACCTTC
TRBJ2-4 | NA | once | TRBV28 | CAHQGGKGTLAKNIQYF | TGTGCTCATCAGGGGGGCAAGGGAACCTTAGCCAAAAACATTCAGTACTTC
TRBJ1-5 | NA | NA | TRBV2 | CASSERQGSQPQHF | TGTGCCAGCAGTGAGAGGCAGGGCAGTCAGCCCCAGCATTTT
TRBJ2-6 | TRBD1 | NA | TRBV5-1 | CASSLRTGVSGANVLTF | TGCGCCAGCAGCTTACGGACAGGGGTCTCTGGGGCCAACGTCCTGACTTTC
TRBJ2-5 | TRBD2 | NA | TRBV5-4 | CASLRRSLAGGQETQYF | TGTGCCAGCCTCCGGCGGAGCCTAGCGGGGGGGCAAGAGACCCAGTACTTC